These 8 T cell receptor beta chains originate from one sample sequenced in a study of Graves' ophthalmopathy and Graves' hyperthyroidism. Amplifying from RNA transcripts, the study obtained TCR beta CDR3 regions. Scientists carried out first-round RT-PCR using HTBI primers and then a second-round multiplex PCR. A single record per CDR3 protein comes from TCRdb applying MiXCR to the multiplex PCR reads. The sample records under 800,000 distinct CDR3 sequences, 22% being singletons. Sequenced: peripheral blood. All receptors come from a woman between 18 and 29 years old with stable Graves' hyperthyroidism. Some clones in this sample may be carry-over from other donors' samples.

This rearrangement joins TRBV6-2 or TRBV6-3 to TRBJ1-2; D is undetermined. The CDR3 has 14 residues. Trimming left V 6 bases short and J 1 base short, with 12 bases between. In germline, CDR1 is MNHEY, CDR2 SVGEGT. The CDR3 loop reads CASSNPEGNYGYTF. The CDR3 nucleotides read TGTGCCAGCAGCAACCCTGAGGGTAACTATGGCTACACCTTC.

This clonotype showed up many times. The rearrangement uses TRBV6-1 and TRBJ2-7; 10 bases map to TRBD1. This CDR3 is 15 amino acids long. Germline loops: CDR1 MNHNS, CDR2 SASEGT. J was trimmed by 3 bases and V by 4 bases; bases with no gene match: 6. The CDR3 DNA reads TGTGCCAGCAGTGTTGGGACAGGGGTAAACTACGAGCAGTACTTC. This gives the protein CASSVGTGVNYEQYF.

This clonotype occurred once. V gene TRBV10-3 combines with J gene TRBJ2-7; possibly TRBD1 for D (5 bases). V lost 7 bases, J lost 0 bases, and 13 bases lay in between. Germline CDR1 and CDR2: ENHRY and SYGVKD. The length of the CDR3 is 14 residues. The CDR3 region is CAIKQGTLSYEQYF. The CDR3 DNA reads as TGTGCCATCAAGCAGGGAACACTCTCCTACGAGCAGTACTTC.

Comments on this clonotype: An end of the junction does not agree with germline; a read error may underlie this. The chain has TRBV12-3 or TRBV12-4 and TRBJ1-6, with 7 bases that match TRBD1. The CDR3 is made up of 16 amino acids. The CDR3 nucleotides read TGTGCCAGCAGTTCACGGACAGGAGAGGTTGGATCACCCCTCGACTTT. Translated, it gives CASSSRTGEVGSPLDF.

This clonotype was detected many times. The chain couples TRBV6-2 or TRBV6-3 to TRBJ1-1, with D hard to call. This CDR3 comprises 12 residues. V lost 10 bases to trimming and J lost 7 bases, with 16 bases between them. Germline-derived CDR1 and CDR2 are MNHEY and SVGEGT. CDR3 in amino acids: CAIQSPRGEAFF. For the CDR3, the DNA is TGTGCCATTCAAAGCCCCCGGGGTGAAGCTTTCTTT.

The chain employs TRBV6-1 and TRBJ1-1; D perhaps matches TRBD1 (5 bases). This CDR3 spans 15 amino acids. V was cut by 4 bases and J by 3 bases, with 15 bases left in between. Germline CDR1 and CDR2: MNHNS and SASEGT. CDR3 sequence reads: CASSVTAGGDTEAFF. Here the CDR3 DNA reads TGTGCCAGCAGTGTGACGGCTGGGGGGGACACTGAAGCTTTCTTT.

This clonotype was recorded many times. The chain has TRBV19 and TRBJ2-5; perhaps TRBD2 as D (6 bases). The CDR3 length is 13 residues. Trimming removed 9 bases at V and 4 bases at J, with 15 bases between. The germline gives CDR1 LNHDA, CDR2 SQIVND (reference sequence). The CDR3 DNA reads TGTGCCAGCGCCGGGACCGGGAGAGAGACCCAGTACTTC. Translated: CASAGTGRETQYF.

J is TRBJ2-7 and V is TRBV27; no clear D. V gave up 8 bases and J gave up 1 base, with 12 bases separating them. Germline assignment: CDR1 MNHEY and CDR2 SMNVEV (reference sequence). The CDR3 has 13 residues. As DNA, the CDR3 is TGTGCCAGCCAGATGGCAGGATCCTACGAGCAGTACTTC. Translating it yields CASQMAGSYEQYF.